Given below is one TCR beta chain in context. Its cognate antigen has yet to be identified. No base quality values were provided; no much bigger clone lies one nucleotide off. These data belong to a study of blood T cell repertoires in COVID-19 (dated by TCRdb to 2018 to 2020). Some background on the complete study: Samples from collaborators originated in the United States, Italy and Spain and spanned both the acute and convalescent phases of COVID-19. The material from the prospective study consisted of cDNA or gDNA derived from T cells, B-cell-depleted T cells, or PBMCs. Subjects who had been exposed to COVID-19, were actively infected with it, or had recovered from it provided the deeply sampled blood TCRbeta repertoires that made up the dataset. A freely available public database, intended as a resource for researchers studying the immune response to SARS-CoV-2, is where the repertoires were released. Samples were obtained from the ongoing ImmuneRACE study (first 160 participants) and from some 1,300 subjects provided by 6 global collaborators. Nearly every sample came with metadata listing a de-identified subject ID, COVID-19 status, age in years and sex. Where HLA class I and class II types were available, the types were taken from metadata supplied by the sample provider, not from assay-based typing.

TCRbeta CDR3 regions were amplified from genomic DNA using the immunoSEQ Assay, a bias-controlled multiplex PCR. The published analysis was carried out like this. Nucleated cell counts per sample were estimated from amplification of reference gene primers within the assay. To quantify the absolute abundance of each unique TCRbeta CDR3 rearrangement, sequence reads were collapsed and filtered. For each sample, productive Simpson clonality was calculated as the square root of Simpson's diversity index across productive rearrangements. The clones in this table, taken by TCRdb from immuneACCESS, are in-frame only. Not every clone is retained; where verified, under half of the shortfall comes from an unresolved V gene, and the cause of the rest is unknown. Clone size and V and J calls were adopted from that table, with D and trimming inferred from the DNA. The sample includes about 300,000 clones, with 85% observed a single time. Together, the top ten hold 13% of the sample.

Collaborating institutions collected whole blood in K2EDTA tubes following their own protocols. Collaborator samples were shipped for TCRbeta analysis as frozen whole blood, isolated PBMCs, or DNA extracted from either sample type. Deletion took 3 bases off V and 4 bases off J, with a span of 9 bases between the germline ends. Including the terminal cysteine and phenylalanine, the CDR3 comprises 13 residues. Only CDR3 DNA is held: 39 bases, read in frame from base 1. The research as a whole found: The quantity of clinical and demographic metadata differed by source and by participant and was supplied without curation.

Sequencing used peripheral blood. The receptor's source is a human donor in a cohort sampled during active COVID-19. The chain was built from TRBV12-3 or TRBV12-4 and TRBJ2-5; the D gene identity is not certain. The CDR3 protein: CASSLLGVETQYF. Here is the DNA: TGTGCCAGCAGTTTGTTGGGCGTAGAGACCCAGTACTTC.